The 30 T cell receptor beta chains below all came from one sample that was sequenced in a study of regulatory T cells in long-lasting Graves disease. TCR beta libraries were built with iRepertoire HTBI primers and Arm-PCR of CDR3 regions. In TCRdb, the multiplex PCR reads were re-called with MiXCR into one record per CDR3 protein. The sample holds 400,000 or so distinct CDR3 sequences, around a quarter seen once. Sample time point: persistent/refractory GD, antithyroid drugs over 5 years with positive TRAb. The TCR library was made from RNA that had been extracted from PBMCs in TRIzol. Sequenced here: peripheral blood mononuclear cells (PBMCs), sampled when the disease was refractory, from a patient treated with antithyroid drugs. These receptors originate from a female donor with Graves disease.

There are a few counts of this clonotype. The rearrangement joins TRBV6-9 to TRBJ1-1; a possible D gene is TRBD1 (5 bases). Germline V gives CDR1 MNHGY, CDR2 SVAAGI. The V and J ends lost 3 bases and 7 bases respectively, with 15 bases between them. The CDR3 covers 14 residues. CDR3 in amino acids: CASSYNLGDGEAFF. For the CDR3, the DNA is TGTGCCAGCAGTTACAACCTGGGGGACGGTGAAGCTTTCTTT.

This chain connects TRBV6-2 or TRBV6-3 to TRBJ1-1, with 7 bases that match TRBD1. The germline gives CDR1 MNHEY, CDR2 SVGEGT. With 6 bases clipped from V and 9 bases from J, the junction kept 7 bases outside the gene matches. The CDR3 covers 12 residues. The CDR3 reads CASSRRQGQAFF. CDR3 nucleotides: TGTGCCAGCAGCCGCCGACAGGGACAAGCTTTCTTT.

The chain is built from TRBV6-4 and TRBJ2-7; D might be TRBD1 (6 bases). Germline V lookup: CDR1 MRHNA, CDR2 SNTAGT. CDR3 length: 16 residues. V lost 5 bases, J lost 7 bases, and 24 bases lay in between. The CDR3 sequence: CASSLLPVSSTGEQYF. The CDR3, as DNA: TGTGCCAGCAGTTTACTCCCGGTGTCTAGCACAGGGGAGCAGTACTTC.

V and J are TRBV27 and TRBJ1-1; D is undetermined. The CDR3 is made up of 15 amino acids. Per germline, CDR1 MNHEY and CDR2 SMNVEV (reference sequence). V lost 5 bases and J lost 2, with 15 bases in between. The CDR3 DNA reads TGTGCCAGCAGTCTAGGGCCGAAGGGTAACACTGAAGCTTTCTTT. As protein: CASSLGPKGNTEAFF.

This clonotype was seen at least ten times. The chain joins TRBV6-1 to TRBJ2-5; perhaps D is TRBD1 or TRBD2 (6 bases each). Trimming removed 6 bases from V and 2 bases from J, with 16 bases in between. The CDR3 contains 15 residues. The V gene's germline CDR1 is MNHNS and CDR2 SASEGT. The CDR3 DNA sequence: TGTGCCAGCAGCATAAGGGGGGTGCTACAAGAGACCCAGTACTTC. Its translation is CASSIRGVLQETQYF.

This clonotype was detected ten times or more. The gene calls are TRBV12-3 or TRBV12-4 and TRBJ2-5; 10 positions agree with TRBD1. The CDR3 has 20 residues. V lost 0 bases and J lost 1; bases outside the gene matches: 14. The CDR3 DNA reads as TGTGCCAGCAGTTTAGCCCCCGGGACAGGGGAATCGGGAACCCAAGAGACCCAGTACTTC. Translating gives CASSLAPGTGESGTQETQYF.

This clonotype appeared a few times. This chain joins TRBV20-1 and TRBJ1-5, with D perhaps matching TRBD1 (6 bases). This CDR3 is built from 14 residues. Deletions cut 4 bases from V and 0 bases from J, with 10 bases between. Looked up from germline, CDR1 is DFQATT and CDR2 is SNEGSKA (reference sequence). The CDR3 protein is CSATTGNSNQPQHF. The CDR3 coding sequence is TGCAGTGCTACCACAGGGAATAGCAATCAGCCCCAGCATTTT.

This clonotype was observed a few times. The CDR3 sequence: CASSYYSASGANVLTF. CDR3 nucleotide sequence: TGTGCCAGCAGTTACTATTCCGCCTCTGGGGCCAACGTCCTGACTTTC. The V and J genes are TRBV6-2 or TRBV6-3 and TRBJ2-6; D gene ambiguous. CDR1 is MNHEY and CDR2 is SVGEGT in the germline V gene. V was clipped by 1 base and J by 0 bases, with 7 bases between them. CDR3 length: 16 residues.

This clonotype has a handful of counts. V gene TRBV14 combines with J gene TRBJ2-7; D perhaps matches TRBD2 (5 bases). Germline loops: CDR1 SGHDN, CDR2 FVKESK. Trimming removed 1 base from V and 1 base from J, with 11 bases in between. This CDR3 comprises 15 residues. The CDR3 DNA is TGTGCCAGCAGCCAAGTACGTCCGGGGTCCTACGAGCAGTACTTC. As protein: CASSQVRPGSYEQYF.

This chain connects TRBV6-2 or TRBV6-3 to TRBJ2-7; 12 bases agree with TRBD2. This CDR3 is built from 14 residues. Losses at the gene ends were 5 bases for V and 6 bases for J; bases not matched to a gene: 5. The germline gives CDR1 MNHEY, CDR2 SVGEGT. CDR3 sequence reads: CASSTLAGGPEQYF. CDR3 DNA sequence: TGTGCCAGCAGTACGCTAGCGGGAGGGCCCGAGCAGTACTTC.

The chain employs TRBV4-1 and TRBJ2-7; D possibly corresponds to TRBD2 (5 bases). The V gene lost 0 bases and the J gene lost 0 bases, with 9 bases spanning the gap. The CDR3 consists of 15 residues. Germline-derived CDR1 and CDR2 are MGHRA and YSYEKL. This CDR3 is CASSQEPGSSYEQYF. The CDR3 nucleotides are TGCGCCAGCAGCCAAGAACCGGGGAGCTCCTACGAGCAGTACTTC.

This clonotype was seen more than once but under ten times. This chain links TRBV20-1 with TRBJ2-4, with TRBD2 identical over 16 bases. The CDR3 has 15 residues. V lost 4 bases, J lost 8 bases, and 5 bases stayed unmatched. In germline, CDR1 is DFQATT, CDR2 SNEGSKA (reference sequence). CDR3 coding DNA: TGCAGTGCTACAGGGACTAGCGGGAGGGAATACATTCAGTACTTC. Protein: CSATGTSGREYIQYF.

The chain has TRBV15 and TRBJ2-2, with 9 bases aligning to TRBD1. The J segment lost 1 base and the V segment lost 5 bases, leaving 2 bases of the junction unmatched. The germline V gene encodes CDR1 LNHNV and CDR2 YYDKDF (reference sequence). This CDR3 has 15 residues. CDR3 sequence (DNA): TGTGCCACCAGCGGGACAGGGATGAACACCGGGGAGCTGTTTTTT. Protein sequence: CATSGTGMNTGELFF. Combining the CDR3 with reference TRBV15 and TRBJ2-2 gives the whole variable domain DAMVIQNPRYQVTQFGKPVTLSCSQTLNHNVMYWYQQKSSQAPKLLFHYYDKDFNNEADTPDNFQSRRPNTSFCFLDIRSPGLGDTAMYLCATSGTGMNTGELFFGEGSRLTVL.

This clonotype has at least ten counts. The CDR3 nucleotides read TGTGCCAGCAGTCCCAGGGACAACGAGCAGTACTTC. Its protein is CASSPRDNEQYF. This chain connects TRBV12-3 or TRBV12-4 to TRBJ2-7, with D maybe TRBD1 (6 bases). Trimming stripped 5 bases from V and 5 bases from J, with 10 bases between. The CDR3 is 12 residues long.

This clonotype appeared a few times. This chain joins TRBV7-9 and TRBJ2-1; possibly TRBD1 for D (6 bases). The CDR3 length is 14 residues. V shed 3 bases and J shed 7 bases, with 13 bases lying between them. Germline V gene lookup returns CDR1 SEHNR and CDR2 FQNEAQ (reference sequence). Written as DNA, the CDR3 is TGTGCCAGCAGCTTTGGGCAGGGGTGGAATGAGCAGTTCTTC. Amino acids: CASSFGQGWNEQFF.

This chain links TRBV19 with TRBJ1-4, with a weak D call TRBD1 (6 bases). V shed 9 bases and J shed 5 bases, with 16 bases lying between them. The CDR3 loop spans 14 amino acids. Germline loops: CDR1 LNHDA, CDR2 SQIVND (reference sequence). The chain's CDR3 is CASAIYGTNEKLFF. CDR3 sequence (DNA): TGTGCCAGCGCCATTTACGGGACAAATGAAAAACTGTTTTTT.

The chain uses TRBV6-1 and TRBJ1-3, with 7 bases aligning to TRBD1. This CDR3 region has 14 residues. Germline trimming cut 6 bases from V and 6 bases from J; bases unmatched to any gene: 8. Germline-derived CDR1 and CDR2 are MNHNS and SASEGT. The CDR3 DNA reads TGTGCCAGCAGAAGAACAGGGGATGAAAACACCATATATTTT. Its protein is CASRRTGDENTIYF.

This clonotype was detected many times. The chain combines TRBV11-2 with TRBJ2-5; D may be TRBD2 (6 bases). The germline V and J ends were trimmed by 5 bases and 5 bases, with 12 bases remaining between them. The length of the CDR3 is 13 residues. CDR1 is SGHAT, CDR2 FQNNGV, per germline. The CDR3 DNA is TGTGCCAGCAGCGCCCGGGCGGGGGAGACCCAGTACTTC. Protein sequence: CASSARAGETQYF.

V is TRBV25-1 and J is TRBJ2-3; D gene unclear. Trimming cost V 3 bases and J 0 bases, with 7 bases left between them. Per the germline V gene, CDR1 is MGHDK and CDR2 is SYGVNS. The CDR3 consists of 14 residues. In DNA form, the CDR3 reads TGTGCCAGCAGTGAGCCCCAAAGCACAGATACGCAGTATTTT. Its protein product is CASSEPQSTDTQYF.

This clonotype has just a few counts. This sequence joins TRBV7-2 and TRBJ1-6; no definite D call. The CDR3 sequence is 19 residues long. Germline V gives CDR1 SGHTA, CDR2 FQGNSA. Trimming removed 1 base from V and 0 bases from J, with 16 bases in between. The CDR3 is CASSLGVQLRSSYNSPLHF. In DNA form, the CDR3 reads TGTGCCAGCAGCTTAGGCGTTCAGCTCAGGAGCTCCTATAATTCACCCCTCCACTTT. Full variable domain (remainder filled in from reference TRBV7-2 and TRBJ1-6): GAGVSQSPSNKVTEKGKDVELRCDPISGHTALYWYRQSLGQGLEFLIYFQGNSAPDKSGLPSDRFSAERTGGSVSTLTIQRTQQEDSAVYLCASSLGVQLRSSYNSPLHFGNGTRLTVT.

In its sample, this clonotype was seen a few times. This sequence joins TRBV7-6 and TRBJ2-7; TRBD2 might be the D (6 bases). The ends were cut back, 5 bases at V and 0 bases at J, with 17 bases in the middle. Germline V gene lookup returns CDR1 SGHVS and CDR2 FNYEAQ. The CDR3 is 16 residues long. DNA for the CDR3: TGTGCCAGCAGCCCTCAGACTAGATCCCCCTCCTACGAGCAGTACTTC. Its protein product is CASSPQTRSPSYEQYF. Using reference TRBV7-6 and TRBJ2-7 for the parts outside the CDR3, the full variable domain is GAGVSQSPRYKVTKRGQDVALRCDPISGHVSLYWYRQALGQGPEFLTYFNYEAQQDKSGLPNDRFSAERPEGSISTLTIQRTEQRDSAMYRCASSPQTRSPSYEQYFGPGTRLTVT.

CDR3 residues: CASSPRRSLRETQYF. CDR3 nucleotide sequence: TGTGCCAGCAGCCCGCGCCGGAGTTTGAGAGAGACCCAGTACTTC. The rearrangement uses TRBV3-1 and TRBJ2-5; D gene ambiguous. The V gene's germline CDR1 is LGHDT and CDR2 YNNKEL (reference sequence). The V end was cut by 4 bases, the J end by 4 bases, with 16 bases between. CDR3 length: 15 amino acids.

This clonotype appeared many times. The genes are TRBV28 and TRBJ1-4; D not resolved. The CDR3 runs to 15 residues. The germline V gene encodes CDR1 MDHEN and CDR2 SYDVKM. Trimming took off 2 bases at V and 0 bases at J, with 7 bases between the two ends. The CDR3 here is CASSLTPATNEKLFF. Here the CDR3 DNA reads TGTGCCAGCAGTTTAACTCCAGCAACTAATGAAAAACTGTTTTTT. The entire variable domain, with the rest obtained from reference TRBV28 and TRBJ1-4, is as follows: DVKVTQSSRYLVKRTGEKVFLECVQDMDHENMFWYRQDPGLGLRLIYFSYDVKMKEKGDIPEGYSVSREKKERFSLILESASTNQTSMYLCASSLTPATNEKLFFGSGTQLSVL.

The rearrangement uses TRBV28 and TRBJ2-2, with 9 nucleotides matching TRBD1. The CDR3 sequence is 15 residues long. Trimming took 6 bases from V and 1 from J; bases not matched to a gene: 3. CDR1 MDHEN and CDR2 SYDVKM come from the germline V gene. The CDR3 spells CASRRDRVNTGELFF. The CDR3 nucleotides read TGTGCCAGCAGGAGGGACAGGGTGAACACCGGGGAGCTGTTTTTT.

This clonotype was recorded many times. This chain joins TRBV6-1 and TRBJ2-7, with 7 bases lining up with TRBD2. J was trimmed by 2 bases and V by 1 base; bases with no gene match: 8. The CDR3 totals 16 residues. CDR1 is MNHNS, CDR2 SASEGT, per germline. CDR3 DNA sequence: TGTGCCAGCAGTGAAGTTGGCGGGAGAGAACCCTACGAGCAGTACTTC. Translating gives CASSEVGGREPYEQYF.

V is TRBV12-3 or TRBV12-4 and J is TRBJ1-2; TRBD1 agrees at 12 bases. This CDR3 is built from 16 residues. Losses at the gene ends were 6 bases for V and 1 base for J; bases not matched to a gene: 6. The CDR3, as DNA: TGTGCCAGCAGGCCAAGGGACAGGGGGCTTAACTATGGCTACACCTTC. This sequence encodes CASRPRDRGLNYGYTF.

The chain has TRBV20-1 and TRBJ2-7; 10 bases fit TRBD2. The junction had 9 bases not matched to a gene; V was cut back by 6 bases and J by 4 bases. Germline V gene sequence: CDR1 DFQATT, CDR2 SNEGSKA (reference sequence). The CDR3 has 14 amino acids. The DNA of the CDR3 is TGCAGTGCCCAGAGCGGGAGGGCCAGATACGAGCAGTACTTC. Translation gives CSAQSGRARYEQYF.

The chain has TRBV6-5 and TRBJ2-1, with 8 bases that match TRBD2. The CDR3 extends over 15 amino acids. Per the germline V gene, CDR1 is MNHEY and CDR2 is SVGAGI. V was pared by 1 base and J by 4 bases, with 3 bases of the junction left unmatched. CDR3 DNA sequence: TGTGCCAGCAGTTACTACTTAGCGGGGTACAATGAGCAGTTCTTC. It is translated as CASSYYLAGYNEQFF.

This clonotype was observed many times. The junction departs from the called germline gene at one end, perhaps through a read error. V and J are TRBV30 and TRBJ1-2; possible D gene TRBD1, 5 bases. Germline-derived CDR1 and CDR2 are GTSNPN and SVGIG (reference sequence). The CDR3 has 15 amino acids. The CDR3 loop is CAGRLRETTIHGYTF. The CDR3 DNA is TGTGCCGGGAGGCTCAGGGAGACTACTATCCATGGCTACACCTTC.

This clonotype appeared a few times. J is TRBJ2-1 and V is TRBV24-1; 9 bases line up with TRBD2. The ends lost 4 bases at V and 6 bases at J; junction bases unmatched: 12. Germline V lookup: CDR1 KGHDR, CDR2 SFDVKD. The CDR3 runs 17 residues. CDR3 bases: TGTGCCACCAGTGAAGTAGCGGGGGCCGGACATGTCAATGAGCAGTTCTTC. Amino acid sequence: CATSEVAGAGHVNEQFF.